This T cell receptor (beta chain) was retrieved from a study of CD8 T cells in ankylosing spondylitis (dated by TCRdb to 2016 to 2017). Notes on the research overall: The study set out to find disease-linked TCR variants by profiling T cell receptor beta repertoires in ankylosing spondylitis patients and healthy donors. Peripheral blood samples were taken, and synovial fluid was additionally collected from ankylosing spondylitis patients. In total, the full study cohort was made up of some 110 healthy donors and approximately 24 ankylosing spondylitis patients. Overall results and qualifications from the work: A TCR beta motif made up of 7 to 9 highly homologous amino acid variants appeared to be characteristic of blood from ankylosing spondylitis patients. The disease-linked clones had a CD8+ phenotype and were found at relatively low frequencies in peripheral blood. According to the report, matched synovial fluid samples from ankylosing spondylitis patients were significantly enriched for the disease-linked clones. Some of the motif variants had been reported before in the synovial fluid and blood of reactive arthritis patients, a finding that suggests common disease-initiation mechanisms.

Comment on this clonotype: Its antigen has not been determined. Within one base of it there is no much larger clone, and no base qualities were kept.

The CDR3 covers 14 residues, taking in both the cysteine and the phenylalanine. Here the CDR3 DNA is all that survives: 42 bases in frame from base 1. Deletion took 3 bases off V and 7 bases off J, with a span of 15 bases between the germline ends. From the germline V gene (reference sequence), CDR1 is DFQATT and CDR2 is SNEGSKA. These reads were obtained on an Illumina HiSeq 2500. Quantitative 5'-RACE with molecular barcodes was the method used to prepare the TCR beta libraries. Regarding the original processing steps: Disease-linked TCR variants were identified with a new computational method built on a probabilistic model of VDJ rearrangement. Through fastp at Q25 and MiXCR, TCRdb rebuilt clones from the public reads, retaining in-frame beta chains. Rows merge per CDR3 protein into single entries with the most common DNA and genes. TCRdb, not the authors, supplied the V and J calls. The sample table holds roughly 700,000 distinct CDR3 sequences, of which about 20% were seen once. The top ten clonotypes cover under 20% of the sample.

The sequence was obtained from a male donor with ankylosing spondylitis. The chain employs TRBV20-1 and TRBJ1-4; 5 matching bases give a weak D call of TRBD1. Sample: blood, either unsorted or a sorted T cell fraction (not recorded which). Read as DNA, the sequence is TGCAGTGCTAGTTACGGGACCGTGGGTGAAAAACTGTTTTTT. This sequence encodes CSASYGTVGEKLFF.